The rows below give T cell receptor beta chains drawn from one sample of a study of T-cell reconstitution after alpha-beta-depleted transplantation in children. TCRdb re-called the PCR reads through MiXCR, storing one row per CDR3 protein. This table holds about 610,000 distinct CDR3 sequences, over 25% found once. Sequenced here: PBMCs, sampled before TCRalphabeta/CD19-depleted stem cell transplant. Receptors were obtained from a boy under two years old with Wiskott-Aldrich syndrome, due to receive a stem cell transplant. Each CDR3 is given with its conserved first and last residue. D genes are given only for firm matches. The size entry is marked missing in some rows and otherwise reads once, few, many or a size class.

>TRBV7-9|TRBJ1-4|-|-
TGTGCCAGCAGCCGGGGGGCGTCGAGGGAAAAACTGTTTTTT
CASSRGASREKLFF
>TRBV5-5|TRBJ2-4|-|-
TGTGCCAGCAGCTTGGCCGGTGTAGCTAAACTAGCCAAAAACATTCAGTACTTC
CASSLAGVAKLAKNIQYF
>TRBV27|TRBJ1-4|TRBD1|-
TGTGCCAGCAGTCCTGGACAGGGGCTGGGTGAAAAACTGTTTTTT
CASSPGQGLGEKLFF
>TRBV20-1|TRBJ2-7|-|-
TGCAGTGCTCTGCCGGCGGAAAGCTCCTACGAGCAGTACTTC
CSALPAESSYEQYF
>TRBV7-6|TRBJ2-1|-|-
TGTGCCAGCAGCTTAGATCCTATCTCCTACAATGAGCAGTTCTTC
CASSLDPISYNEQFF
>TRBV6-2/TRBV6-3|TRBJ2-7|-|few
TGTGCCAGCATGCTTATGCCCTTCTCCTACGAGCAGTACTTC
CASMLMPFSYEQYF
>TRBV11-2|TRBJ2-1|TRBD2|-
TGTGCCAGCAGCTTAGGGGTACTAGCGGGAGGGTACTCCTACAATGAGCAGTTCTTC
CASSLGVLAGGYSYNEQFF
>TRBV7-8|TRBJ2-7|-|-
TGTGCCAGCGGAGGCTTCAACTTCGAGCAGTACTTC
CASGGFNFEQYF
>TRBV2|TRBJ2-7|-|-
TGTGCCAGCAGTGGTGTAAGACACCACTCCTACGAGCAGTACTTC
CASSGVRHHSYEQYF
>TRBV28|TRBJ2-7|TRBD2|few
TGTGCCAGCAGTACCGGGCGGGAGGTGTCAGGGCAGTACTTC
CASSTGREVSGQYF
>TRBV6-1|TRBJ2-3|TRBD2|few
TGTGCCAGCAGCCCTGCCCGCGCGGGAGGGCGGACAGATACGCAGTATTTT
CASSPARAGGRTDTQYF
>TRBV5-1|TRBJ2-5|-|-
TGCGCCAGCAGCTACACCCCGTTCAACGGACAAGAGACCCAGTACTTC
CASSYTPFNGQETQYF
>TRBV12-3/TRBV12-4|TRBJ2-4|-|few
TGTGCCAGCAGTTGGGAGATCCCGGCGCTTGAAGCCAAAAACATTCAGTACTTC
CASSWEIPALEAKNIQYF
>TRBV21-1|TRBJ2-1|-|-
TGTGCCGGCAACAATGAGCAGTTCTTC
CAGNNEQFF
>TRBV28|TRBJ2-5|-|few
TGTGCCAGCAGCCCGCTGAGAGAGGGATTGAAAGAGACCCAGTACTTC
CASSPLREGLKETQYF
>TRBV15|TRBJ1-2|-|few
TGTGCCACCAGCAGATCGGTGCTCTATGGCTACACCTTC
CATSRSVLYGYTF
>TRBV5-1|TRBJ1-2|-|few
TGCGCCAGCAGCTTGGAGGGGCCGATGGGGGGCTACACCTTC
CASSLEGPMGGYTF
>TRBV29-1|TRBJ1-1|-|-
TGCAGCGGCGAAAACACTGAAGCTTTCTTT
CSGENTEAFF
>TRBV12-3/TRBV12-4|TRBJ2-1|-|-
TGTGCCAGCAGTTTGCAACAGGGCTCCTACAATGAGCAGTTCTTC
CASSLQQGSYNEQFF
>TRBV29-1|TRBJ1-1|-|-
TGCAGCGTGACCCCCAACCTGGTATCGGGCACTGAAGCTTTCTTT
CSVTPNLVSGTEAFF
>TRBV27|TRBJ2-7|-|few
TGTGCCAGCAGTTTAAGGGGTTACCACGAGCAGTACTTC
CASSLRGYHEQYF
>TRBV18|TRBJ2-2|-|-
TGTGCCAGCTCATCCCCAGGGAAACCCGGGGAGCTGTTTTTT
CASSSPGKPGELFF
>TRBV6-1|TRBJ2-3|-|-
TGTGCCAGCAGTGAAAGGGCGGTCACAGATACGCAGTATTTT
CASSERAVTDTQYF
>TRBV10-3|TRBJ2-3|TRBD2|-
TGTGCCATCAGCCGCGGGGGACCAAGTATAAGCACAGATACGCAGTATTTT
CAISRGGPSISTDTQYF
>TRBV11-2|TRBJ2-3|-|-
TGTGCCAGCACCAGCTCAAGCGGGAGCACAGATACGCAGTATTTT
CASTSSSGSTDTQYF
>TRBV7-6|TRBJ2-2|-|few
TGTGCCAGCAGCTTCAAAAAAAAAAGTTTCGGGGATGAACAGCCGAACACCGGGGAGCTGTTTTTT
CASSFKKKSFGDEQPNTGELFF
>TRBV18|TRBJ2-7|TRBD1|-
TGTGCCAGCTCAGAAATGACGGGACAGCCCTACGAGCAGTACTTC
CASSEMTGQPYEQYF
>TRBV12-3/TRBV12-4|TRBJ2-1|TRBD2|-
TGTGCCAGCAGACCGGGACTAGCGGTGGATGAGCAGTTCTTC
CASRPGLAVDEQFF
>TRBV2|TRBJ2-7|-|-
TGTGCCAGCAGTGGTGCGGGTAGCTCCTACGAGCAGTACTTC
CASSGAGSSYEQYF
>TRBV20-1|TRBJ2-1|TRBD2|few
TGCAGTGCTGCAGGACTAAGCGGGACGTACAATGAGCAGTTCTTC
CSAAGLSGTYNEQFF
>TRBV9|TRBJ2-2|TRBD1|-
TGTGCCAGCAGCGTCCAGACAGGGACCGGGGAGCTGTTTTTT
CASSVQTGTGELFF
>TRBV20-1|TRBJ2-1|TRBD2|-
TGCAGTGCTAGAGATGCGGGAGGGCCGCACAATGAGCAGTTCTTC
CSARDAGGPHNEQFF
>TRBV5-5|TRBJ1-2|TRBD1|-
TGTGCCAGCAGCTCGCGACAGGGCCATGGCTACACCTTC
CASSSRQGHGYTF
>TRBV5-1|TRBJ1-2|-|-
TGCGCCAGCTCAGCTGCGGGGGTGATCTATGGCTACACCTTC
CASSAAGVIYGYTF
>TRBV20-1|TRBJ2-5|TRBD2|few
TGCAGTGCTAGAACAACTAGCGGGGTCTTTGGGGAGACCCAGTACTTC
CSARTTSGVFGETQYF